This entry lists 9 T cell receptor beta chains sequenced from one sample in a study of radiotherapy plus CTLA-4 blockade in lung cancer listed by TCRdb under 2018. Libraries came from the immunoSEQ multiplex PCR assay. The table comes from immuneACCESS by way of TCRdb, which keeps in-frame sequences with V and J called. Part of the clones is missing from these tables; in studies checked, under half for an unresolved V gene and the rest for unknown reasons. This sample gives around 71,000 clones in total; 76% of them show up just once. Approximately 15% of the sample is taken by the ten largest. The material was peripheral blood, obtained from a patient treated with radiotherapy plus ipilimumab. These receptors were obtained from a human donor with non-small cell lung cancer whose response to radiotherapy plus ipilimumab could not be evaluated. Some clones in this sample may be carry-over from other donors' samples.

The J gene is TRBJ1-1, the V gene TRBV7-2; possibly TRBD1 for D (5 bases). Trimming stripped 4 bases from V and 4 bases from J, with 13 bases between. Germline V CDR1 and CDR2: SGHTA, FQGNSA. This CDR3 contains 14 residues. CDR3 sequence: CASSSRQGPTEAFF. In DNA form, the CDR3 reads TGTGCCAGCAGCTCCCGGCAGGGTCCCACTGAAGCTTTCTTT.

This clone appeared a few times. The genes are TRBV5-6 and TRBJ2-4; 7 bases are shared with TRBD1. This CDR3 has 16 residues. The ends lost 3 bases at V and 0 bases at J; junction bases unmatched: 6. Per the germline V gene, CDR1 is SGHDT and CDR2 is YYEEEE. CDR3 nucleotide sequence: TGTGCCAGCAGCTCATGGACAGGCCTAGCCAAAAACATTCAGTACTTC. Translated, it gives CASSSWTGLAKNIQYF.

The CDR3 sequence is CASSEWSGAYEQYF. In DNA, the CDR3 is TGTGCCAGCAGTGAATGGTCAGGGGCCTACGAGCAGTACTTC. The chain uses TRBV6-1 and TRBJ2-7, with a possible D match to TRBD1 (6 bases). V gave up 2 bases and J gave up 2 bases, with 10 bases separating them. Germline CDR1 MNHNS, CDR2 SASEGT. This CDR3 comprises 14 residues.

This clone appeared a single time. The chain recombines TRBV28 with TRBJ1-1; D ambiguous. The CDR3 is 12 residues long. V was shortened by 4 bases and J by 6 bases, with 9 bases between the two germline ends. Germline lookup yields CDR1 MDHEN and CDR2 SYDVKM. The CDR3 reads CASSYIGPEAFF. CDR3 DNA sequence: TGTGCCAGCAGTTACATTGGTCCTGAAGCTTTCTTT.

The gene calls are TRBV4-3 and TRBJ2-6, with D unresolved. Germline V gene data show CDR1 as LGHNA and CDR2 as YSLEER. The CDR3 consists of 17 residues. V dropped 1 base and J dropped 4 bases, with 14 bases sitting between them. The CDR3 is CASSQVPGLSGANVLTF. The CDR3 bases are TGCGCCAGCAGCCAAGTCCCCGGTTTGTCCGGGGCCAACGTCCTGACTTTC.

The V call is TRBV2, the J call TRBJ1-4; D is possibly TRBD1 (5 bases). CDR1 and CDR2 (germline): SNHLY, FYNNEI. The CDR3 is 14 residues long. The V gene lost 10 bases and the J gene lost 8 bases, with 20 bases spanning the gap. The CDR3 here is CATTGQGAEEKLFF. CDR3 nucleotide sequence: TGTGCCACCACCGGACAAGGAGCAGAGGAAAAACTGTTTTTT.

The CDR3 nucleotides read TGTGCCAGCAGTCCTGGACTTAATTCACCCCTCCACTTT. This gives the protein CASSPGLNSPLHF. The chain couples TRBV28 to TRBJ1-6, with D unresolved. The germline gives CDR1 MDHEN, CDR2 SYDVKM. The CDR3 covers 13 residues. Trimming removed 5 bases at V and 6 bases at J, with 8 bases between.

This clone was recorded once. The chain combines TRBV19 with TRBJ2-7; TRBD1 matches at 9 bases. Germline V lookup: CDR1 LNHDA, CDR2 SQIVND (reference sequence). This CDR3 has 15 residues. Losses at the gene ends were 6 bases for V and 1 base for J; bases not matched to a gene: 7. The CDR3 DNA follows: TGTGCCAGTAGAGAACCCGGGACAGGGTCCTACGAGCAGTACTTC. Its protein product is CASREPGTGSYEQYF.

A single count supports this clone. V usage is TRBV10-3 and J usage is TRBJ2-7, with TRBD2 matching 7 bases. Germline-derived CDR1 and CDR2 are ENHRY and SYGVKD. The CDR3 covers 14 residues. V shed 0 bases and J 6 bases; nucleotides not matched to a gene: 5. CDR3 in amino acids: CAISESNREVEQYF. CDR3 in DNA: TGTGCCATCAGTGAGTCTAATCGGGAGGTCGAGCAGTACTTC.